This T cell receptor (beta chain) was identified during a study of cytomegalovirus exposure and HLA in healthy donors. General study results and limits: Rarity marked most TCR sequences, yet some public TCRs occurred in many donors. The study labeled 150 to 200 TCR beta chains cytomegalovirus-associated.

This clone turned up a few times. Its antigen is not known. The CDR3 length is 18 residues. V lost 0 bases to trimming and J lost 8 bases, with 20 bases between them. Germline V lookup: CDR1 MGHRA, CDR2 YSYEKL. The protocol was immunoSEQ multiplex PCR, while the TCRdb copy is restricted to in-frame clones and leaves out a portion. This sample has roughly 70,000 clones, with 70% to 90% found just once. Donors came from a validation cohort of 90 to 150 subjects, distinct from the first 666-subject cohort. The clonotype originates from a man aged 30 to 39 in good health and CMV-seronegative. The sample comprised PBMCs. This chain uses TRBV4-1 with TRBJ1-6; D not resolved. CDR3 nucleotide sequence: TGCGCCAGCAGCCAAGAATGGCCCGACATCGGTAAATATTCACCCCTCCACTTT. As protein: CASSQEWPDIGKYSPLHF.